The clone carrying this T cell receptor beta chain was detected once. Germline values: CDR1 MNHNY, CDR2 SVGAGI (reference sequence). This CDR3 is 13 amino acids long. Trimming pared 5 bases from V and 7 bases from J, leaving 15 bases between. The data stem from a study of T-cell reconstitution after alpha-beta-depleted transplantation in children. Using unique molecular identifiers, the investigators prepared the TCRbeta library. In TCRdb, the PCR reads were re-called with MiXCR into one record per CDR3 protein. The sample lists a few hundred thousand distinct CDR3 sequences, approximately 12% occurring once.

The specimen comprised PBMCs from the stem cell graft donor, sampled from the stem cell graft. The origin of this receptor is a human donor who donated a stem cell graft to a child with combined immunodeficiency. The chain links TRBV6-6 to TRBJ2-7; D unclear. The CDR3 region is CASSRAITSEQYF. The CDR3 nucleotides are TGTGCCAGCAGTCGGGCCATTACTTCTGAGCAGTACTTC.